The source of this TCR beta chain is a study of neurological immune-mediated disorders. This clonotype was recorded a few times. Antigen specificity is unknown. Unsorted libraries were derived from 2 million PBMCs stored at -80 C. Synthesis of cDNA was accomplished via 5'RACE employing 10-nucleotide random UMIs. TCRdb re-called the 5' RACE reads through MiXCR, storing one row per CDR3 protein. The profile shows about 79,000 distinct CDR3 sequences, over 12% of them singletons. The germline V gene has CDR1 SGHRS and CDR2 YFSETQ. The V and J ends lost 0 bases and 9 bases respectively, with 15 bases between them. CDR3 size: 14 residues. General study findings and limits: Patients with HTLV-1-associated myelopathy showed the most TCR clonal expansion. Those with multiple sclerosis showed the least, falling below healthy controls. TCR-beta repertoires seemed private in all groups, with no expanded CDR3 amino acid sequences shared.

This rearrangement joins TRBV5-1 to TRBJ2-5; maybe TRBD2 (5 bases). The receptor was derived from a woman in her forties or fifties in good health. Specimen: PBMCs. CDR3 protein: CASSLEEPRAAQYF. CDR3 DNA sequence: TGCGCCAGCAGCTTGGAGGAGCCAAGAGCGGCCCAGTACTTC.